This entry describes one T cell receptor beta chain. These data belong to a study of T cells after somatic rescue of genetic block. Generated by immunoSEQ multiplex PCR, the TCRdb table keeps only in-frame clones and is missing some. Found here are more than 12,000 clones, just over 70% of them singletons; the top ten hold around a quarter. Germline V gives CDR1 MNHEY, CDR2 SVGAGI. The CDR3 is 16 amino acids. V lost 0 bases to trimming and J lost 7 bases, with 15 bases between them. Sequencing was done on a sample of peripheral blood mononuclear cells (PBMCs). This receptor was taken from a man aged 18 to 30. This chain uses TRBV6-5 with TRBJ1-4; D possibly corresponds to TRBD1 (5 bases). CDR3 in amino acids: CASSYSRWGSGEKLFF. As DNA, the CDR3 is TGTGCCAGCAGTTACTCGAGATGGGGGAGCGGTGAAAAACTGTTTTTT.